One sample yielded the 30 T cell receptor beta chains listed below, sequenced in a study of cytomegalovirus exposure and HLA in healthy donors. PCR amplification relied on 60 Vbeta primers (plus 13 Jbeta primers). The method was immunoSEQ multiplex PCR; TCRdb's version includes in-frame clones alone and lacks a portion of them. The table records approximately 100,000 clones, 60% to 85% of them present only once. Material for sequencing was PBMCs. The receptor source for this set is a female donor in good health and CMV-seropositive.

This clone was seen a handful of times. V gene TRBV6-5 combines with J gene TRBJ2-1, with 9 positions matching TRBD2. The CDR3 spans 15 residues. Per germline, CDR1 MNHEY and CDR2 SVGAGI. With V trimmed by 2 bases and J by 9 bases, 8 bases remained unmatched. The CDR3 reads CASSYRRGGHGEQFF. The CDR3 DNA sequence: TGTGCCAGCAGTTACAGGCGGGGGGGCCACGGTGAGCAGTTCTTC.

The chain combines TRBV9 with TRBJ2-7, with TRBD1 identical over 10 bases. J gave up 4 bases and V 3 bases, and 1 base lay outside the gene matches. CDR1 is SGDLS, CDR2 YYNGEE, per germline. The CDR3 is 13 amino acids. The CDR3: CASSGQGAYEQYF. The CDR3, as DNA: TGTGCCAGCAGCGGACAGGGGGCGTACGAGCAGTACTTC.

The gene calls are TRBV19 and TRBJ1-1; maybe TRBD1 (5 bases). V was clipped by 1 base and J by 3 bases, with 6 bases between them. The length of the CDR3 is 13 residues. Per the germline V gene, CDR1 is LNHDA and CDR2 is SQIVND (reference sequence). As DNA, the CDR3 is TGTGCCAGTAGTATAGGGACATACACTGAAGCTTTCTTT. Translated, it gives CASSIGTYTEAFF.

The chain combines TRBV11-3 with TRBJ2-5, with 7 bases matching TRBD2. The CDR3 spans 15 residues. V shed 5 bases and J 4 bases; nucleotides not matched to a gene: 10. CDR1 and CDR2 from the germline V gene are SGHNT and YENEEA. The CDR3 loop reads CASSPQAGVGETQYF. CDR3 in DNA: TGTGCCAGCAGCCCCCAGGCGGGGGTGGGAGAGACCCAGTACTTC.

This clone was seen a single time. The chain employs TRBV7-2 and TRBJ1-5; D gene unclear. V was pared by 0 bases and J by 9 bases, with 9 bases between. Germline V gene data show CDR1 as SGHTA and CDR2 as FQGNSA. CDR3 length: 13 amino acids. In nucleotides, the CDR3 is TGTGCCAGCAGCTTAGCAGGGAGTATGCCCCAGCATTTT. This sequence encodes CASSLAGSMPQHF.

This chain uses TRBV5-1 with TRBJ2-1; D uncertain. CDR3 length equals 17 residues. Germline CDR1 and CDR2: SGHRS and YFSETQ. Trimming cost V 1 base and J 5 bases, with 19 bases left between them. The CDR3 spells CASSLSRVPHGNNEQFF. As DNA, the CDR3 is TGCGCCAGCAGCTTGAGTAGAGTCCCTCACGGTAACAATGAGCAGTTCTTC.

The rearrangement links TRBV27 to TRBJ2-7, with 7 bases aligning to TRBD2. V lost 5 bases to trimming and J lost 2 bases; unmatched junction nucleotides: 9. Germline assignment: CDR1 MNHEY and CDR2 SMNVEV (reference sequence). This CDR3 is 15 amino acids long. As DNA, the CDR3 is TGTGCCAGCAGTGCCCGGGACTATCGTACCTACGAGCAGTACTTC. This encodes CASSARDYRTYEQYF.

The J gene is TRBJ1-2, the V gene TRBV9, with D tentatively TRBD1 (6 bases). CDR1 and CDR2 from the germline V gene are SGDLS and YYNGEE. CDR3 size: 14 residues. V was cut by 4 bases and J by 8 bases, with 18 bases left in between. The CDR3 DNA is TGTGCCAGCAGCACGCCTCACAGGGTTGGGGGCTACACCTTC. This sequence encodes CASSTPHRVGGYTF.

The V call is TRBV30, the J call TRBJ2-1; no firm D call. The ends were cut back, 2 bases at V and 9 bases at J, with 14 bases in the middle. CDR1 is GTSNPN and CDR2 is SVGIG in the germline V gene (reference sequence). The CDR3 has 13 residues. The DNA for the CDR3 is TGTGCCTGGAGTAGGAAGGCGGTGGGTGAGCAGTTCTTC. As protein: CAWSRKAVGEQFF.

The chain combines TRBV6-5 with TRBJ2-7; 8 nucleotides line up with TRBD1. Germline values: CDR1 MNHEY, CDR2 SVGAGI. The V and J ends lost 6 bases and 0 bases, in that order; junction bases with no gene match: 7. The CDR3 sequence is 15 residues long. CDR3 amino acids: CASSETGVSSYEQYF. The CDR3 nucleotides read TGTGCCAGCAGCGAGACAGGGGTGAGCTCCTACGAGCAGTACTTC.

The table lists this clone with a few counts. One junction end does not reproduce the germline sequence, and a read error may be involved. This sequence joins TRBV11-2 and TRBJ2-7; possible D gene TRBD1, 6 bases. This CDR3 is built from 13 residues. Germline lookup yields CDR1 SGHAT and CDR2 FQNNGV. The CDR3 nucleotides read TGTGCCAGCAGCACCGGACAGTCCTCCGAGCAGTACTTC. Its translation: CASSTGQSSEQYF.

CDR3 in amino acids: CASSDRVLNYGYTF. The CDR3 DNA is TGTGCCAGCTCGGACAGAGTCTTAAACTATGGCTACACCTTC. The chain employs TRBV18 and TRBJ1-2, with TRBD1 as a possible D gene (6 bases). There are 14 residues in the CDR3. Germline V gene lookup returns CDR1 KGHSH and CDR2 LQKENI. The V end was cut by 6 bases, the J end by 2 bases, with 13 bases between.

This clone was detected a few times. This chain joins TRBV10-3 and TRBJ2-1, with TRBD2 matching over 12 bases. The ends lost 6 bases at V and 6 bases at J; junction bases unmatched: 12. The CDR3 spans 17 residues. CDR1 is ENHRY and CDR2 is SYGVKD in the germline V gene. The chain's CDR3 is CAIRVTSGRMVVNEQFF. The CDR3 DNA reads as TGTGCCATCAGGGTAACTAGCGGGAGGATGGTAGTCAATGAGCAGTTCTTC.

CDR3 nucleotides: TGTGCCAGCAGTTTTGGGGGGAAAGAGACCCAGTACTTC. Translation gives CASSFGGKETQYF. The chain has TRBV28 and TRBJ2-5; maybe TRBD2 (6 bases). V was trimmed by 3 bases and J by 3 bases, leaving 8 bases between them. This CDR3 spans 13 amino acids. Germline CDR1 and CDR2: MDHEN and SYDVKM.

The chain employs TRBV7-9 and TRBJ2-7; maybe TRBD2 (6 bases). V was cut by 5 bases and J by 3 bases, with 17 bases left in between. The CDR3 sequence is 15 residues long. From germline, CDR1 is SEHNR and CDR2 FQNEAQ (reference sequence). Here the CDR3 DNA reads TGTGCCAGCAGCCATCGGTGGGGGGACGGCTACGAGCAGTACTTC. Protein sequence: CASSHRWGDGYEQYF.

The chain's CDR3 is CASSGRGIETQYF. In DNA form, the CDR3 reads TGTGCCAGCAGCGGAAGGGGTATTGAGACCCAGTACTTC. The V call is TRBV6-1, the J call TRBJ2-5; possibly TRBD1 for D (5 bases). The germline V and J ends were trimmed by 6 bases and 5 bases, with 13 bases remaining between them. The V gene's germline CDR1 is MNHNS and CDR2 SASEGT. The CDR3 totals 13 residues.

The chain recombines TRBV7-2 with TRBJ2-1; 11 bases fit TRBD1. Germline lookup yields CDR1 SGHTA and CDR2 FQGNSA. The CDR3 consists of 17 residues. Unmatched junction bases numbered 9, after V lost 4 bases and J lost 4 bases. CDR3 nucleotide sequence: TGTGCCAGCAGCTCCGGACAGGGGGCGGGTGGGTACAATGAGCAGTTCTTC. Amino acid sequence: CASSSGQGAGGYNEQFF.

As regards this clone: Other nucleotide sequences in the sample specify the same CDR3. The CDR3 reads CASSPGGSNQPQHF. The CDR3, as DNA: TGTGCCAGCTCACCAGGGGGGAGCAATCAGCCCCAGCATTTT. The rearrangement links TRBV18 to TRBJ1-5; possibly TRBD1 for D (5 bases). This CDR3 has 14 amino acids. V dropped 2 bases and J dropped 1 base, with 6 bases sitting between them. Germline V lookup: CDR1 KGHSH, CDR2 LQKENI.

V usage is TRBV18 and J usage is TRBJ1-3, with no clear D. The germline CDR1 and CDR2 sequences are KGHSH and LQKENI. CDR3 length equals 15 residues. V was shortened by 2 bases and J by 4 bases, with 12 bases between the two germline ends. The CDR3 coding sequence is TGTGCCAGCTCACCAGGCCTTACACTAGGAAACACCATATATTTT. This codes for CASSPGLTLGNTIYF.

The chain employs TRBV4-2 and TRBJ2-7; D gene ambiguous. This CDR3 has 12 amino acids. V lost 4 bases and J 3 bases, leaving 7 bases between the germline ends. The germline gives CDR1 LGHNA, CDR2 YNFKEQ. The CDR3 DNA reads as TGTGCCAGCAGCCCAGACCTCTACGAGCAGTACTTC. It yields the protein CASSPDLYEQYF.

Here the CDR3 DNA reads TGTGCCACCAGCAGACCGACAGGGCGCTCCTACAATGAGCAGTTCTTC. The encoded protein is CATSRPTGRSYNEQFF. This chain joins TRBV15 and TRBJ2-1; 7 bases are a match to TRBD1. The CDR3 spans 16 residues. Germline lookup yields CDR1 LNHNV and CDR2 YYDKDF (reference sequence). J gave up 0 bases and V 2 bases, and 4 bases lay outside the gene matches.

The V call is TRBV19, the J call TRBJ2-5, with 10 bases aligning to TRBD2. Trimming at V came to 6 bases and at J to 5 bases, leaving 6 bases not matched to a gene. Germline V gene data show CDR1 as LNHDA and CDR2 as SQIVND (reference sequence). CDR3 length: 14 residues. The CDR3 sequence is CASRFSGREETQYF. Written as DNA, the CDR3 is TGTGCCAGTAGGTTCAGCGGGAGGGAGGAGACCCAGTACTTC. Complete variable domain (other parts from reference TRBV19 and TRBJ2-5): DGGITQSPKYLFRKEGQNVTLSCEQNLNHDAMYWYRQDPGQGLRLIYYSQIVNDFQKGDIAEGYSVSREKKESFPLTVTSAQKNPTAFYLCASRFSGREETQYFGPGTRLLVL.

This clone was recorded only once. J is TRBJ1-2 and V is TRBV4-3; 7 nucleotides match TRBD1. The CDR3 totals 14 residues. Trimming removed 3 bases from V and 3 bases from J; junction bases left unmatched: 4. The V gene's germline CDR1 is LGHNA and CDR2 YSLEER. CDR3 in amino acids: CASSHRDSYYGYTF. CDR3 DNA sequence: TGCGCCAGCAGCCACCGGGACAGCTACTATGGCTACACCTTC.

This clone was seen a handful of times. The V call is TRBV6-6, the J call TRBJ2-7; D gene unclear. With 7 bases removed from V and 4 bases from J, the gap between germline ends came to 8 bases. Germline-derived CDR1 and CDR2 are MNHNY and SVGAGI (reference sequence). This CDR3 region has 11 residues. In DNA form, the CDR3 reads TGTGCCAGCACTGGAGCGTACGAGCAGTACTTC. It translates to CASTGAYEQYF.

The gene calls are TRBV14 and TRBJ2-1; the D gene is possibly TRBD2 (5 bases). Per germline, CDR1 SGHDN and CDR2 FVKESK. The CDR3 is 16 amino acids. The V gene lost 4 bases and the J gene lost 3 bases, with 16 bases spanning the gap. Here the CDR3 DNA reads TGTGCCAGCAGCCCCCCCCAAAGCGGAAACTACAATGAGCAGTTCTTC. It translates to CASSPPQSGNYNEQFF.

The chain has TRBV28 and TRBJ1-1, with 11 bases matching TRBD1. V lost 2 bases and J lost 6; bases outside the gene matches: 5. The CDR3 runs 15 residues. The germline CDR1 and CDR2 sequences are MDHEN and SYDVKM. The CDR3 is CASSLSWGQGAEAFF. CDR3 sequence (DNA): TGTGCCAGCAGTTTAAGTTGGGGACAGGGGGCTGAAGCTTTCTTT.

V is TRBV5-4 and J is TRBJ2-5; D unclear. The CDR3 contains 13 residues. Trimming removed 7 bases at V and 3 bases at J, with 13 bases between. CDR1 is SGHNT and CDR2 is YYREEE in the germline V gene (reference sequence). CDR3 coding DNA: TGTGCCAGCTCGACATTCCGTGAAGAGACCCAGTACTTC. It codes for CASSTFREETQYF.

The V gene is TRBV7-9, the J gene TRBJ1-5; perhaps TRBD1 as D (6 bases). The ends were cut back, 2 bases at V and 4 bases at J, with 12 bases in the middle. Germline lookup yields CDR1 SEHNR and CDR2 FQNEAQ (reference sequence). There are 15 residues in the CDR3. In DNA form, the CDR3 reads TGTGCCAGCAGCTTAAACTCGGACAGTAATCAGCCCCAGCATTTT. Its protein product is CASSLNSDSNQPQHF.

V and J are TRBV6-6 and TRBJ2-2; TRBD2 aligns across 7 bases. Germline V gene data show CDR1 as MNHNY and CDR2 as SVGAGI (reference sequence). The V and J ends lost 3 bases and 0 bases, in that order; junction bases with no gene match: 4. The length of the CDR3 is 16 residues. CDR3 coding DNA: TGTGCCAGCAGTTATCCGGCGGGAGCGAACACCGGGGAGCTGTTTTTT. As protein: CASSYPAGANTGELFF.

This clone was seen just once. The chain carries TRBV28 and TRBJ2-5, with a weak D call TRBD1 (5 bases). The length of the CDR3 is 15 residues. V lost 5 bases and J 7 bases, leaving 20 bases between the germline ends. The V gene's germline CDR1 is MDHEN and CDR2 SYDVKM. CDR3 in amino acids: CASSPGQPNMRTQYF. Written as DNA, the CDR3 is TGTGCCAGCAGTCCCGGACAACCTAACATGAGGACCCAGTACTTC.